These 32 T cell receptor beta chains originate from one sample sequenced in a study of shared clonotypes between healthy human individuals. Assay: immunoSEQ multiplex PCR; the TCRdb copy retains only in-frame clones and omits some. The sample records roughly 2.4 million clones, 90% to 97% being singletons. The sample consisted of naive CD4+ T cells sorted from blood. The subset here: CD45RA+ positively selected. Every receptor here comes from a man between 18 and 29 years old in good health.

This chain uses TRBV18 with TRBJ2-3; D not resolved. From germline, CDR1 is KGHSH and CDR2 LQKENI. This CDR3 contains 16 residues. Trimming removed 2 bases from V and 8 bases from J, with 20 bases in between. The CDR3: CASSPIRSALDSTQYF. For the CDR3, the DNA is TGTGCCAGCTCACCAATTAGATCGGCCTTAGATTCTACGCAGTATTTT.

The CDR3 bases are TGTTCTTACACTAGAGCCTACGAGCAGTACTTC. It yields the protein CSYTRAYEQYF. The chain joins TRBV30 to TRBJ2-7, with a possible D match to TRBD2 (5 bases). This CDR3 is 11 amino acids long. Looked up from germline, CDR1 is GTSNPN and CDR2 is SVGIG (reference sequence).

This chain uses TRBV10-3 with TRBJ2-1, with D possibly being TRBD1 or TRBD2 (6 bases each). V lost 8 bases, J lost 5 bases, and 13 bases lay in between. Germline CDR1 is ENHRY and CDR2 is SYGVKD. This CDR3 contains 13 residues. Here the CDR3 reads CAILRDNNNEQFF. Here the CDR3 DNA reads TGTGCCATCCTGCGGGACAATAACAATGAGCAGTTCTTC.

This chain joins TRBV5-1 and TRBJ2-7; D remains ambiguous. Germline V gives CDR1 SGHRS, CDR2 YFSETQ. The CDR3 extends over 14 amino acids. The V and J ends lost 4 bases and 4 bases respectively, with 15 bases between them. Here the CDR3 DNA reads TGCGCCAGCAGCCTCACCCCACAGAGGTACGAGCAGTACTTC. Its protein product is CASSLTPQRYEQYF.

The genes are TRBV7-2 and TRBJ2-2, with 7 positions matching TRBD2. This CDR3 has 16 residues. Per the germline V gene, CDR1 is SGHTA and CDR2 is FQGNSA. The ends lost 5 bases at V and 4 bases at J; junction bases unmatched: 10. This chain's CDR3 is CASSRKSGTGTGELFF. The CDR3 DNA reads as TGTGCCAGCAGCCGCAAGAGCGGGACGGGCACCGGGGAGCTGTTTTTT. The entire variable domain, with the rest obtained from reference TRBV7-2 and TRBJ2-2, is as follows: GAGVSQSPSNKVTEKGKDVELRCDPISGHTALYWYRQSLGQGLEFLIYFQGNSAPDKSGLPSDRFSAERTGGSVSTLTIQRTQQEDSAVYLCASSRKSGTGTGELFFGEGSRLTVL.

The chain recombines TRBV5-1 with TRBJ1-1; D gene ambiguous. The CDR3 runs to 14 residues. With 4 bases removed from V and 1 base from J, the gap between germline ends came to 11 bases. The germline CDR1 and CDR2 sequences are SGHRS and YFSETQ. This chain's CDR3 is CASSQTTQNTEAFF. CDR3 sequence (DNA): TGCGCCAGCAGCCAGACTACACAGAACACTGAAGCTTTCTTT.

Note on this clone: The sample holds other DNA sequences that translate to the same CDR3. This chain links TRBV6-5 with TRBJ2-1; no clear D gene. The germline CDR1 and CDR2 sequences are MNHEY and SVGAGI. Trimming stripped 4 bases from V and 10 bases from J, with 8 bases between. The CDR3 has 11 amino acids. CDR3 in amino acids: CASSSPGEQFF. Written as DNA, the CDR3 is TGTGCCAGCAGTTCCCCCGGGGAGCAGTTCTTC.

The chain combines TRBV6-1 with TRBJ2-7; D is ambiguous. The V end lost 5 bases, the J end lost 5 bases, and 10 bases lay between the germline ends. This CDR3 region has 12 residues. Germline assignment: CDR1 MNHNS and CDR2 SASEGT. The CDR3: CASSTNVNEQYF. The CDR3 region has the DNA TGTGCCAGCAGTACCAACGTAAACGAGCAGTACTTC.

A note on this clone: An end of the junction differs from the germline gene, which may be a read error. DNA of the CDR3: TGTGCCACCAGCGGAGACGATCTAGCGGGGCGGAGGGATGAGCAGTTCTTC. This sequence encodes CATSGDDLAGRRDEQFF. V and J are TRBV15 and TRBJ2-1; TRBD2 aligns across 9 bases. The CDR3 covers 17 residues. CDR1 and CDR2 from the germline V gene are LNHNV and YYDKDF (reference sequence).

Note on this clone: Other DNA sequences of this sample code for an identical CDR3. The V and J genes are TRBV18 and TRBJ1-1; 8 bases map to TRBD1. This CDR3 has 14 amino acids. V was clipped by 3 bases and J by 0 bases; unmatched bases: 0. Per the germline V gene, CDR1 is KGHSH and CDR2 is LQKENI. For the CDR3, the DNA is TGTGCCAGCTCACCGGGACAGGTGAACACTGAAGCTTTCTTT. It is translated as CASSPGQVNTEAFF.

As concerns this clone: The same CDR3 can be traced to other DNA sequences in this sample. This rearrangement joins TRBV19 to TRBJ1-5, with 9 bases fitting TRBD1. The trim removed 5 bases at V and 3 bases at J, leaving 2 bases unmatched. This CDR3 has 14 residues. Germline CDR1 reads LNHDA; CDR2 reads SQIVND (reference sequence). The CDR3 reads CASSRDRDNQPQHF. The CDR3, as DNA: TGTGCCAGTAGTCGGGACAGGGACAATCAGCCCCAGCATTTT.

The V call is TRBV7-9, the J call TRBJ2-1; 10 bases agree with TRBD1. Trimming at V came to 3 bases and at J to 8 bases, leaving 7 bases not matched to a gene. There are 15 residues in the CDR3. Per the germline V gene, CDR1 is SEHNR and CDR2 is FQNEAQ (reference sequence). CDR3: CASSFRTGGRDEQFF. CDR3 sequence (DNA): TGTGCCAGCAGCTTCCGGACAGGGGGTAGAGATGAGCAGTTCTTC.

Turning to this clone: The same CDR3 also results from other DNA sequences found in this sample. The chain is built from TRBV5-1 and TRBJ2-3; no definite D call. Germline loops: CDR1 SGHRS, CDR2 YFSETQ. This CDR3 is built from 15 residues. Trimming stripped 1 base from V and 2 bases from J, with 11 bases between. The CDR3 spells CASSLTSGPTDTQYF. The CDR3, as DNA: TGCGCCAGCAGCTTGACGTCAGGCCCCACAGATACGCAGTATTTT.

The chain links TRBV27 to TRBJ1-4; D not resolved. CDR1 and CDR2 (germline): MNHEY, SMNVEV (reference sequence). This CDR3 region has 15 residues. Trimming took 5 bases from V and 7 from J, leaving 17 bases between them. Here the CDR3 reads CASSPWPPWGEKLFF. The CDR3 nucleotides are TGTGCCAGCAGTCCCTGGCCGCCCTGGGGTGAAAAACTGTTTTTT.

This chain connects TRBV7-6 to TRBJ2-3, with no clear D. The germline gives CDR1 SGHVS, CDR2 FNYEAQ. The ends were cut back, 5 bases at V and 5 bases at J, with 20 bases in the middle. CDR3 length: 16 amino acids. The CDR3 protein is CASSPRTSIYGDTQYF. Here the CDR3 DNA reads TGTGCCAGCAGCCCTCGGACCTCTATATACGGAGATACGCAGTATTTT.

This clone showed up just once. The V and J genes are TRBV30 and TRBJ1-6; TRBD1 agrees at 8 bases. CDR1 and CDR2 (germline): GTSNPN, SVGIG (reference sequence). J gave up 5 bases and V 3 bases, and 9 bases lay outside the gene matches. The CDR3 totals 16 residues. This chain's CDR3 is CAWSDDRGAHNSPLHF. DNA of the CDR3: TGTGCCTGGAGCGACGACAGGGGTGCTCATAATTCACCCCTCCACTTT.

The CDR3 sequence: CASSRPGQGHTGELFF. The CDR3 bases are TGTGCCAGCAGCCGACCGGGACAGGGGCACACCGGGGAGCTGTTTTTT. The chain has TRBV5-4 and TRBJ2-2; TRBD1 agrees at 10 bases. Germline loops: CDR1 SGHNT, CDR2 YYREEE (reference sequence). The CDR3 contains 16 residues. J lost 3 bases, V lost 4 bases, and 6 bases had no gene match. The whole variable domain, remainder taken from reference TRBV5-4 and TRBJ2-2, is ETGVTQSPTHLIKTRGQQVTLRCSSQSGHNTVSWYQQALGQGPQFIFQYYREEENGRGNFPPRFSGLQFPNYSSELNVNALELDDSALYLCASSRPGQGHTGELFFGEGSRLTVL.

This rearrangement joins TRBV7-2 to TRBJ2-2; 7 bases are shared with TRBD2. This CDR3 region has 17 residues. Germline V lookup: CDR1 SGHTA, CDR2 FQGNSA. With 0 bases clipped from V and 4 bases from J, the junction kept 8 bases outside the gene matches. The CDR3 region has the DNA TGTGCCAGCAGCTTAGCTCCGGGGACTACGGGCACCGGGGAGCTGTTTTTT. Protein sequence: CASSLAPGTTGTGELFF.

V usage is TRBV6-5 and J usage is TRBJ2-7; D might be TRBD1 (7 bases). This CDR3 region has 13 residues. Germline V gene data show CDR1 as MNHEY and CDR2 as SVGAGI. Trimming pared 5 bases from V and 3 bases from J, leaving 11 bases between. The CDR3 protein is CASSPGGFYEQYF. The CDR3 nucleotides read TGTGCCAGCAGTCCAGGGGGGTTCTACGAGCAGTACTTC.

The genes are TRBV11-2 and TRBJ1-1; D ambiguous. The CDR3 loop spans 14 amino acids. Trimming removed 3 bases at V and 4 bases at J, with 12 bases between. Germline CDR1 and CDR2: SGHAT and FQNNGV. The CDR3 loop is CASSFGPRGTEAFF. The CDR3 DNA is TGTGCCAGCAGCTTCGGCCCACGGGGCACTGAAGCTTTCTTT.

V usage is TRBV30 and J usage is TRBJ2-3, with D tentatively TRBD2 (5 bases). V was pared by 0 bases and J by 0 bases, with 19 bases between. CDR3 length: 18 amino acids. CDR1 and CDR2 from the germline V gene are GTSNPN and SVGIG (reference sequence). The CDR3 bases are TGTGCCTGGAGTGTACAATTCGGCGGGCCACTTAGCACAGATACGCAGTATTTT. Its protein product is CAWSVQFGGPLSTDTQYF.

This clone was seen once. The chain carries TRBV6-6 and TRBJ2-5; possibly TRBD2 for D (7 bases). Germline CDR1 MNHNY, CDR2 SVGAGI (reference sequence). Trimming shortened V by 6 bases and J by 5 bases, and 16 bases separated the two germline ends. This CDR3 comprises 14 residues. The CDR3 nucleotides read TGTGCCAGCAGGCCCGCGGGGGCGGGGGAGACCCAGTACTTC. This codes for CASRPAGAGETQYF.

In regard to this clone: Other DNA sequences of this sample code for an identical CDR3. The chain joins TRBV10-1 to TRBJ2-3, with a weak D call TRBD1 (5 bases). The CDR3 sequence is 12 residues long. Germline CDR1 WNHNN, CDR2 SYGVQD (reference sequence). V was pared by 4 bases and J by 4 bases, with 6 bases between. CDR3 nucleotide sequence: TGCGCCAGCAGTGCAGGGTCAGATACGCAGTATTTT. Residues: CASSAGSDTQYF.

V and J are TRBV5-1 and TRBJ1-1, with D possibly being TRBD1 (5 bases). The CDR3 consists of 19 residues. The germline V and J ends were trimmed by 0 bases and 1 base, with 22 bases remaining between them. Germline V gives CDR1 SGHRS, CDR2 YFSETQ. CDR3 residues: CASSLAQGWGKGPNTEAFF. CDR3 DNA sequence: TGCGCCAGCAGCTTGGCGCAGGGTTGGGGAAAGGGCCCGAACACTGAAGCTTTCTTT.

The J gene is TRBJ2-1, the V gene TRBV7-2; the match to TRBD2 covers 13 bases. V dropped 5 bases and J dropped 7; count of bases not matched to a gene: 11. Germline CDR1 and CDR2: SGHTA and FQGNSA. CDR3 length: 17 amino acids. The CDR3 region has the DNA TGTGCCAGCAGCCTAAGGCGCCCGGGACTAGCGGGAAATGAGCAGTTCTTC. Protein product: CASSLRRPGLAGNEQFF.

The chain is built from TRBV7-2 and TRBJ1-1; D remains ambiguous. The CDR3 is made up of 15 amino acids. Germline V gene data show CDR1 as SGHTA and CDR2 as FQGNSA. V lost 1 base and J lost 5, with 14 bases in between. The CDR3 region is CASSLGVGIATEAFF. CDR3 nucleotide sequence: TGTGCCAGCAGCTTAGGGGTAGGGATTGCGACTGAAGCTTTCTTT.

The genes are TRBV27 and TRBJ1-2, with TRBD1 identical over 8 bases. The germline V gene encodes CDR1 MNHEY and CDR2 SMNVEV (reference sequence). This CDR3 comprises 15 residues. J gave up 5 bases and V 5 bases, and 10 bases lay outside the gene matches. The CDR3 is CASSTDREFIYGYTF. CDR3 bases: TGTGCCAGCAGTACGGACAGGGAATTCATTTATGGCTACACCTTC.

Note on this clone: Distinct nucleotide sequences in the sample also encode this CDR3. The chain employs TRBV18 and TRBJ2-5, with D tentatively TRBD1 (5 bases). The germline gives CDR1 KGHSH, CDR2 LQKENI. V dropped 3 bases and J dropped 2 bases, with 10 bases sitting between them. The CDR3 covers 14 residues. As DNA, the CDR3 is TGTGCCAGCTCACCTGGGGCCGAGCAAGAGACCCAGTACTTC. Encoded protein: CASSPGAEQETQYF.

This chain joins TRBV18 and TRBJ2-7; D possibly matches TRBD1 or TRBD2 (5 bases each). Germline-derived CDR1 and CDR2 are KGHSH and LQKENI. The CDR3 is 15 residues long. The V gene lost 5 bases and the J gene lost 2 bases, with 16 bases spanning the gap. The CDR3 is CASSTTGRTTYEQYF. The CDR3, as DNA: TGTGCCAGCTCAACGACGGGACGGACGACCTACGAGCAGTACTTC.

The chain carries TRBV6-5 and TRBJ2-7; D may match TRBD1 or TRBD2 (6 bases each). Looked up from germline, CDR1 is MNHEY and CDR2 is SVGAGI. V was clipped by 6 bases and J by 6 bases, with 18 bases between them. This CDR3 has 14 amino acids. The CDR3 reads CASSRRGPASEQYF. As DNA, the CDR3 is TGTGCCAGCAGCCGCCGGGGGCCGGCCTCCGAGCAGTACTTC.

The V call is TRBV6-5, the J call TRBJ1-6; 9 nucleotides line up with TRBD1. The V segment lost 6 bases and the J segment 7 bases; nucleotides outside the gene matches: 1. The CDR3 is made up of 13 amino acids. CDR1 and CDR2 (germline): MNHEY, SVGAGI. This CDR3 is CASRDRGNSPLHF. The CDR3 DNA sequence: TGTGCCAGCAGGGACAGGGGAAATTCACCCCTCCACTTT.

CDR3 DNA: TGCGCCAGCAGCCAAGAATTTGGGCAGGGACTAAGCAATGAGCAGTTCTTC. It is translated as CASSQEFGQGLSNEQFF. The rearrangement joins TRBV4-3 to TRBJ2-1; 7 nucleotides agree with TRBD2. With 0 bases clipped from V and 6 bases from J, the junction kept 11 bases outside the gene matches. Germline V gene sequence: CDR1 LGHNA, CDR2 YSLEER. The CDR3 loop spans 17 amino acids.